This T cell receptor (beta chain) was obtained from a study of CD8+ T cells in alopecia areata. Regarding treatment: oral pan-JAK inhibitor, 5-10 mg twice daily. cDNA reverse transcribed from extracted RNA served as the sequencing template. Sequenced by immunoSEQ multiplex PCR; TCRdb stores in-frame clones only, minus some. The sample contains more than 95,000 clones, approximately 60% of which appear only once. A remark on this clone: Other nucleotide sequences from this sample produce the same CDR3.

The source was CD4+ T cells sorted from blood, collected at week 4, from a patient treated with tofacitinib. This TCR was sampled from a human donor with alopecia areata.

CDR3 sequence reads: CAWSVSAYEQYF. The CDR3 DNA reads as TGTGCCTGGAGTGTATCAGCGTACGAGCAGTACTTC. The V gene is TRBV30, the J gene TRBJ2-7, with unresolved D. Trimming stripped 0 bases from V and 4 bases from J, with 7 bases between. Per the germline V gene, CDR1 is GTSNPN and CDR2 is SVGIG (reference sequence). The CDR3 runs 12 residues.